These 2 T cell receptor beta chains were all obtained from the same sample, sequenced in a study of T cells in tuberculosis. Produced via immunoSEQ multiplex PCR; TCRdb's table is partial and in-frame only. The sample has about 25,000 clones, 95% to 96% seen once; the top ten hold almost 9.5%. The material sequenced was PBMCs. These receptors all come from a donor under 30 with latent tuberculosis or without tuberculosis infection.

This clone showed up just once. The V gene is TRBV11-1, the J gene TRBJ1-2; TRBD1 agrees at 8 bases. V gave up 5 bases and J gave up 7 bases; unmatched junction bases: 6. CDR1 and CDR2 (germline): SGHAT, FQDESV (reference sequence). This CDR3 comprises 13 residues. The CDR3 loop is CASSPRGLRGYTF. CDR3 nucleotides: TGTGCCAGCAGCCCCAGGGGGCTTCGTGGCTACACCTTC.

The rearrangement joins TRBV5-1 to TRBJ1-3, with no clear D. Germline V CDR1 and CDR2: SGHRS, YFSETQ. V was shortened by 2 bases and J by 2 bases, with 11 bases between the two germline ends. The CDR3 sequence is 15 residues long. CDR3 sequence reads: CASSLARNTGNTIYF. The CDR3 DNA sequence: TGCGCCAGCAGCTTAGCCAGGAATACTGGAAACACCATATATTTT. Using reference TRBV5-1 and TRBJ1-3 for the parts outside the CDR3, the full variable domain is KAGVTQTPRYLIKTRGQQVTLSCSPISGHRSVSWYQQTPGQGLQFLFEYFSETQRNKGNFPGRFSGRQFSNSRSEMNVSTLELGDSALYLCASSLARNTGNTIYFGEGSWLTVV.